The 25 T cell receptor beta chains below were found in one sample sequenced in a study of T cells in Graves' hyperthyroidism and ophthalmopathy. There were TCR beta CDR3 regions amplified from RNA transcripts. Primed by the HTBI set, a first-round RT-PCR was run on the TCR CDR3. TCRdb recomputed calls from the multiplex PCR reads with MiXCR, one row per CDR3 protein. The sample yields some 380,000 distinct CDR3 sequences, about 13% seen once. The sequenced sample was blood. The receptors were gathered from a man in his thirties or forties with Graves' hyperthyroidism that later progressed to Graves' ophthalmopathy.

This clonotype was recorded at least ten times. V gene TRBV7-9 combines with J gene TRBJ1-4, with no clear D. Trimming cost V 5 bases and J 5 bases, with 18 bases left between them. CDR3 size: 16 residues. Germline-derived CDR1 and CDR2 are SEHNR and FQNEAQ (reference sequence). The CDR3 protein is CASSPPDKRANEKLFF. The CDR3 coding sequence is TGTGCCAGCAGCCCACCCGACAAAAGGGCAAATGAAAAACTGTTTTTT.

This clonotype turned up a few times. The chain carries TRBV11-1 and TRBJ2-5, with a tentative D call TRBD2 (6 bases). Trimming took 5 bases from V and 4 from J, leaving 14 bases between them. The CDR3 loop spans 14 amino acids. Germline V CDR1 and CDR2: SGHAT, FQDESV (reference sequence). DNA for the CDR3: TGTGCCAGCAGCGCCGGGACTCGATCAGAGACCCAGTACTTC. Protein product: CASSAGTRSETQYF.

The chain recombines TRBV14 with TRBJ2-1; 8 bases line up with TRBD1. Germline-derived CDR1 and CDR2 are SGHDN and FVKESK. The J segment lost 12 bases and the V segment lost 1 base, leaving 17 bases of the junction unmatched. The CDR3 sequence is 17 residues long. CDR3 amino acids: CASSQGPRTGWGRGQFF. The CDR3 DNA follows: TGTGCCAGCAGCCAAGGTCCTCGGACAGGGTGGGGCAGGGGGCAGTTCTTC.

V is TRBV4-1 and J is TRBJ1-2; 7 nucleotides line up with TRBD1. The V gene's germline CDR1 is MGHRA and CDR2 YSYEKL. Trimming cost V 0 bases and J 6 bases; bases outside gene matches: 10. The length of the CDR3 is 16 residues. CDR3 coding DNA: TGCGCCAGCAGCCAAGAGGAGGGACAGCCTACACATGGCTACACCTTC. As protein: CASSQEEGQPTHGYTF.

V usage is TRBV19 and J usage is TRBJ1-1; 7 bases are a match to TRBD1. CDR3 length: 14 amino acids. V lost 3 bases, J lost 3 bases, and 4 bases stayed unmatched. Germline CDR1 and CDR2: LNHDA and SQIVND (reference sequence). In DNA, the CDR3 is TGTGCCAGTAGTATTACAGGGGCGTACACTGAAGCTTTCTTT. Translation: CASSITGAYTEAFF. The full variable domain, in which reference TRBV19 and TRBJ1-1 provide the parts outside the CDR3, is DGGITQSPKYLFRKEGQNVTLSCEQNLNHDAMYWYRQDPGQGLRLIYYSQIVNDFQKGDIAEGYSVSREKKESFPLTVTSAQKNPTAFYLCASSITGAYTEAFFGQGTRLTVV.

There are many counts of this clonotype. CDR3 loop: CASSVIDRGGYEQYF. CDR3 DNA: TGTGCCAGCAGTGTTATCGACAGGGGGGGCTACGAGCAGTACTTC. This chain connects TRBV6-1 to TRBJ2-7, with 9 bases that match TRBD1. Trimming took 4 bases from V and 3 from J; bases not matched to a gene: 7. Germline-derived CDR1 and CDR2 are MNHNS and SASEGT. The CDR3 sequence is 15 residues long.

This clonotype was counted a few times. This rearrangement joins TRBV6-1 to TRBJ2-1; TRBD2 might be the D (6 bases). V was shortened by 3 bases and J by 6 bases, with 12 bases between the two germline ends. The CDR3 loop spans 14 amino acids. Germline-derived CDR1 and CDR2 are MNHNS and SASEGT. The CDR3: CASSDQRAPNEQFF. For the CDR3, the DNA is TGTGCCAGCAGTGACCAGCGGGCCCCCAATGAGCAGTTCTTC.

The chain links TRBV11-2 to TRBJ2-4; D possibly corresponds to TRBD2 (6 bases). Trimming left V 6 bases short and J 1 base short, with 10 bases between. The CDR3 loop spans 14 amino acids. Germline CDR1 reads SGHAT; CDR2 reads FQNNGV. The CDR3 here is CASSWGVAKNIQYF. The CDR3 DNA sequence: TGTGCCAGCAGTTGGGGGGTCGCCAAAAACATTCAGTACTTC.

Only a few counts were recorded for this clonotype. The rearrangement links TRBV11-2 to TRBJ1-6; D ambiguous. The CDR3 has 14 residues. V was shortened by 2 bases and J by 5 bases, with 7 bases between the two germline ends. Germline loops: CDR1 SGHAT, CDR2 FQNNGV. Written as DNA, the CDR3 is TGTGCCAGCAGCTTAATGGCGGATAATTCACCCCTCCACTTT. Translation: CASSLMADNSPLHF.

This clonotype was picked up many times. This chain joins TRBV7-4 and TRBJ2-1; TRBD2 aligns across 9 bases. The CDR3 spans 15 residues. Trimming cost V 5 bases and J 5 bases; bases outside gene matches: 7. CDR1 and CDR2 from the germline V gene are SGHVT and SQSDAQ. The CDR3 DNA reads TGTGCCAGCAGCGTCAGCGGGGGGCGACACAATGAGCAGTTCTTC. Translated, it gives CASSVSGGRHNEQFF.

The table lists this clonotype with many counts. The rearrangement links TRBV5-1 to TRBJ1-3, with 7 positions matching TRBD1. The V gene end was trimmed by 5 bases and the J gene end by 0 bases; junction bases not matched to a gene: 8. CDR1 is SGHRS, CDR2 YFSETQ, per germline. This CDR3 is built from 16 residues. The CDR3: CASSGGQIVSGNTIYF. The CDR3 DNA sequence: TGCGCCAGCAGTGGGGGACAGATTGTCTCTGGAAACACCATATATTTT.

This chain uses TRBV7-9 with TRBJ2-4; D is ambiguous. V shed 1 base and J shed 1 base, with 11 bases lying between them. The CDR3 is made up of 16 amino acids. Germline CDR1 and CDR2: SEHNR and FQNEAQ (reference sequence). The CDR3 DNA reads TGTGCCAGCAGCTTAGGGCCAGTGGAGGCCAAAAACATTCAGTACTTC. Translation: CASSLGPVEAKNIQYF.

In the case of this clonotype: The junction and the germline gene differ at one end; a read error may be behind it. The V gene is TRBV4-1, the J gene TRBJ2-5; the match to TRBD2 covers 8 bases. The germline V gene has CDR1 MGHRA and CDR2 YSYEKL. The CDR3 sequence is 16 residues long. CDR3 sequence reads: CASSQGGRGGLETHYF. The DNA of the CDR3 is TGCGCCAGCAGCCAAGGAGGACGGGGGGGCCTGGAGACCCACTACTTC.

This clonotype was seen ten or more times. V gene TRBV18 combines with J gene TRBJ1-5; D is possibly TRBD1 (5 bases). Trimming stripped 4 bases from V and 5 bases from J, with 9 bases between. Per germline, CDR1 KGHSH and CDR2 LQKENI. CDR3 length: 13 amino acids. The DNA of the CDR3 is TGTGCCAGCTCACGGGGGGTCCATCAGCCCCAGCATTTT. Translation: CASSRGVHQPQHF.

This clonotype was observed many times. The V gene is TRBV4-2, the J gene TRBJ1-1; TRBD1 matches at 7 bases. From germline, CDR1 is LGHNA and CDR2 YNFKEQ. V shed 0 bases and J 6 bases; nucleotides not matched to a gene: 7. The CDR3 extends over 15 amino acids. The CDR3 sequence: CASSQDRGARPEAFF. For the CDR3, the DNA is TGTGCCAGCAGCCAAGACAGGGGGGCCAGGCCTGAAGCTTTCTTT.

This clonotype was seen ten or more times. V usage is TRBV28 and J usage is TRBJ2-7; D unresolved. Germline V lookup: CDR1 MDHEN, CDR2 SYDVKM. Trimming removed 3 bases from V and 3 bases from J, with 9 bases in between. The length of the CDR3 is 13 residues. The CDR3 loop reads CASSFGRGYEQYF. The CDR3 DNA is TGTGCCAGCAGTTTCGGACGCGGCTACGAGCAGTACTTC.

This clonotype was recorded many times. The V call is TRBV6-1, the J call TRBJ1-4; TRBD1 is a possible D gene (6 bases). The CDR3 has 13 residues. V dropped 11 bases and J dropped 0 bases, with 10 bases sitting between them. Germline CDR1 MNHNS, CDR2 SASEGT. The CDR3 loop is CAGQRSTNEKLFF. CDR3 sequence (DNA): TGTGCCGGACAGAGATCAACTAATGAAAAACTGTTTTTT.

This clonotype came up a few times. The chain has TRBV6-6 and TRBJ2-5; TRBD2 is a possible D gene (6 bases). CDR3 length: 13 amino acids. Trimming cost V 0 bases and J 9 bases, with 11 bases left between them. Germline CDR1 is MNHNY and CDR2 is SVGAGI (reference sequence). This CDR3 is CASSYSRGGSQYF. The CDR3 DNA is TGTGCCAGCAGTTACTCGCGGGGTGGGTCCCAGTACTTC.

This clonotype was observed many times. The chain has TRBV12-3 or TRBV12-4 and TRBJ1-5; a weak D match, TRBD1 (5 bases). With 3 bases removed from V and 1 base from J, the gap between germline ends came to 10 bases. CDR3 length: 15 amino acids. This chain's CDR3 is CASSLGVGSNQPQHF. The CDR3, as DNA: TGTGCCAGCAGTTTGGGGGTAGGAAGCAATCAGCCCCAGCATTTT.

This clonotype was detected many times. The chain is built from TRBV6-1 and TRBJ2-2; D unresolved. The CDR3 runs to 14 residues. The germline gives CDR1 MNHNS, CDR2 SASEGT. Trimming took off 1 base at V and 2 bases at J, with 5 bases between the two ends. In nucleotides, the CDR3 is TGTGCCAGCAGTGAAGTATCAAACACCGGGGAGCTGTTTTTT. Amino acids: CASSEVSNTGELFF.

This clonotype was recorded at least ten times. The chain couples TRBV6-1 to TRBJ1-1; D call uncertain. Between the trimmed V and J ends, which lost 5 bases and 1 base, there was a span of 8 bases. The CDR3 runs 13 residues. Looked up from germline, CDR1 is MNHNS and CDR2 is SASEGT. CDR3 region: CASSMTPNTEAFF. In DNA form, the CDR3 reads TGTGCCAGCAGTATGACACCGAACACTGAAGCTTTCTTT.

The chain has TRBV6-1 and TRBJ1-5; a possible D gene is TRBD1 (6 bases). The germline gives CDR1 MNHNS, CDR2 SASEGT. The CDR3 contains 16 residues. V lost 5 bases to trimming and J lost 0 bases, with 14 bases between them. The CDR3 coding sequence is TGTGCCAGCAGTAAAGACAGGAACTATAGCAATCAGCCCCAGCATTTT. Translated, it gives CASSKDRNYSNQPQHF.

This clonotype was observed many times. This rearrangement joins TRBV19 to TRBJ1-1, with TRBD1 as a possible D gene (6 bases). Looked up from germline, CDR1 is LNHDA and CDR2 is SQIVND (reference sequence). V was cut by 5 bases and J by 3 bases, with 10 bases left in between. CDR3 length: 13 residues. CDR3 nucleotide sequence: TGTGCCAGTAGTGCTTCAGGGGACACTGAAGCTTTCTTT. Translating it yields CASSASGDTEAFF.

This clonotype was detected a few times. The genes are TRBV29-1 and TRBJ2-1; D is uncertain. V shed 3 bases and J shed 5 bases, with 11 bases lying between them. The CDR3 contains 13 residues. Germline V gene data show CDR1 as SQVTM and CDR2 as ANQGSEA. The CDR3 loop is CSVEPVGNNEQFF. The CDR3 DNA sequence: TGCAGCGTTGAGCCGGTGGGGAACAATGAGCAGTTCTTC.

The chain employs TRBV9 and TRBJ2-5, with 10 bases aligning to TRBD1. The junction had 4 bases not matched to a gene; V was cut back by 0 bases and J by 5 bases. This CDR3 has 15 amino acids. Germline CDR1 is SGDLS and CDR2 is YYNGEE. This CDR3 is CASSVGRTGGETQYF. The CDR3 nucleotides read TGTGCCAGCAGCGTAGGTCGGACAGGGGGGGAGACCCAGTACTTC.